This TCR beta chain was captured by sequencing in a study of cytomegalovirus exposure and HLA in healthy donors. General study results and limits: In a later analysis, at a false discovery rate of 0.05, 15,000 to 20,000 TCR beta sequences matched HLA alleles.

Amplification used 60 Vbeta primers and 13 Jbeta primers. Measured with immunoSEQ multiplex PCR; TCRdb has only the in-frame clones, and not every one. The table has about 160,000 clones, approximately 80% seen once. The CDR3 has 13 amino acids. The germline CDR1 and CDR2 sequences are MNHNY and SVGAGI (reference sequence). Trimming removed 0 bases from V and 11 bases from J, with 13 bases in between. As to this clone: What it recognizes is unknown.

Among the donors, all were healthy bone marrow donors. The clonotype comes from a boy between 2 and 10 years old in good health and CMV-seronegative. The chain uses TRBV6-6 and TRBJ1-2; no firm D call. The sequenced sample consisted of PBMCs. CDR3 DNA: TGTGCCAGCAGTTACTCGACGGCAGGCGGGTACACCTTC. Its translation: CASSYSTAGGYTF.